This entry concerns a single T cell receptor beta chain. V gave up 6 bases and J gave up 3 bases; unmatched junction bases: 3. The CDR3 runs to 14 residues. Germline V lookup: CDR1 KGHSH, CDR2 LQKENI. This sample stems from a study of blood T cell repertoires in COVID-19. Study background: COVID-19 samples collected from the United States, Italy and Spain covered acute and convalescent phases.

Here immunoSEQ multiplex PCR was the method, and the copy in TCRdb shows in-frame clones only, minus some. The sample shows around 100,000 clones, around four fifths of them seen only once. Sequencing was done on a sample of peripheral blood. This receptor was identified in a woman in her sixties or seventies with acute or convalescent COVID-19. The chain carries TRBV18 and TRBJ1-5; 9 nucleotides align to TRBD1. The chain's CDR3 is CASSRDRDNQPQHF. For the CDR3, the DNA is TGTGCCAGCTCCCGGGACAGGGACAATCAGCCCCAGCATTTT. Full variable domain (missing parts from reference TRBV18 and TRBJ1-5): NAGVMQNPRHLVRRRGQEARLRCSPMKGHSHVYWYRQLPEEGLKFMVYLQKENIIDESGMPKERFSAEFPKEGPSILRIQQVVRGDSAAYFCASSRDRDNQPQHFGDGTRLSIL.